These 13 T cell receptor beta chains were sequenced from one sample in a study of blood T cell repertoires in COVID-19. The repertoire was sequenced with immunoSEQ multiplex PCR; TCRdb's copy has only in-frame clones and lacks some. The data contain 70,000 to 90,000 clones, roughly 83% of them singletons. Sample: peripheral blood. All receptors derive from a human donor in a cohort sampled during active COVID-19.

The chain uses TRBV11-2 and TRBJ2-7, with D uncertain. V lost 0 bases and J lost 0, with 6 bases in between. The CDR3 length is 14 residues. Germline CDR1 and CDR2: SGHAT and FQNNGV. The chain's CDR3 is CASSLERLSYEQYF. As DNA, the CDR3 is TGTGCCAGCAGCTTAGAGAGACTCTCCTACGAGCAGTACTTC.

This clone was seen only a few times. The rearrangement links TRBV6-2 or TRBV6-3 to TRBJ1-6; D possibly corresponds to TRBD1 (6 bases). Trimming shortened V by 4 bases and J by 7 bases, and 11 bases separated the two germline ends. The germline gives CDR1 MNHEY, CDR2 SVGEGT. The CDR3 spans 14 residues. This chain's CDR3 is CASSLQGANSPLHF. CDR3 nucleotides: TGTGCCAGCAGTTTACAGGGTGCGAATTCACCCCTCCACTTT.

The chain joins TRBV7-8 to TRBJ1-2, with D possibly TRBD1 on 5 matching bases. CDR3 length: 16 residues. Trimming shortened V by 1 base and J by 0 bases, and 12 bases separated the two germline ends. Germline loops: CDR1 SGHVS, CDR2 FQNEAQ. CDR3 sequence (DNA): TGTGCCAGCAGCTTAGTCGGGGGATTAGCTAACTATGGCTACACCTTC. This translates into CASSLVGGLANYGYTF.

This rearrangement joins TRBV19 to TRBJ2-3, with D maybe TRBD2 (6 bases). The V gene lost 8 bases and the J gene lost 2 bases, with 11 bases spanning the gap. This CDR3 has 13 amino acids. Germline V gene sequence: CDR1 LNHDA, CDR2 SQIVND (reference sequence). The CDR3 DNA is TGTGCCAGTCGGAGGCGGGACACAGATACGCAGTATTTT. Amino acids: CASRRRDTDTQYF.

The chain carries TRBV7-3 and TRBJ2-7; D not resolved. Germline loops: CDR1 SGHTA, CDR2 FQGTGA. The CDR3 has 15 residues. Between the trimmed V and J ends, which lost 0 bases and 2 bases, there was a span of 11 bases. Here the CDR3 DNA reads TGTGCCAGCAGCTTAACCCGAGTGCAGGCCTACGAGCAGTACTTC. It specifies CASSLTRVQAYEQYF. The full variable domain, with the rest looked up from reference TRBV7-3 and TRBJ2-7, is GAGVSQTPSNKVTEKGKYVELRCDPISGHTALYWYRQSLGQGPEFLIYFQGTGAADDSGLPNDRFFAVRPEGSVSTLKIQRTERGDSAVYLCASSLTRVQAYEQYFGPGTRLTVT.

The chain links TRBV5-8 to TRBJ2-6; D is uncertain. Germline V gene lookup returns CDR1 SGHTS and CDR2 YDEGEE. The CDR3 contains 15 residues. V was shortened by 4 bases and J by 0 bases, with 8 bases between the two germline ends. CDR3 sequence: CASSPRLSGANVLTF. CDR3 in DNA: TGTGCCAGCAGCCCGAGACTCTCTGGGGCCAACGTCCTGACTTTC.

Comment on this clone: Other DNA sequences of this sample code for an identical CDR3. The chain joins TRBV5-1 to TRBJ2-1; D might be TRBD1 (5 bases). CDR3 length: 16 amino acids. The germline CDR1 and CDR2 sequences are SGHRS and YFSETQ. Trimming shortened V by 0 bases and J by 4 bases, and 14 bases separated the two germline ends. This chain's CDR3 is CASSLVGATGYNEQFF. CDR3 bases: TGCGCCAGCAGCTTGGTTGGGGCGACGGGTTACAATGAGCAGTTCTTC.

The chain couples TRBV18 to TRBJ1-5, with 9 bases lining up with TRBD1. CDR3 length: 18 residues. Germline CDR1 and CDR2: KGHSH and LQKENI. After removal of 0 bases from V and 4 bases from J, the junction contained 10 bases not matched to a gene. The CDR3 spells CASSPPPYRTGANQPQHF. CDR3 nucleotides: TGTGCCAGCTCACCACCGCCTTATAGGACAGGGGCGAATCAGCCCCAGCATTTT.

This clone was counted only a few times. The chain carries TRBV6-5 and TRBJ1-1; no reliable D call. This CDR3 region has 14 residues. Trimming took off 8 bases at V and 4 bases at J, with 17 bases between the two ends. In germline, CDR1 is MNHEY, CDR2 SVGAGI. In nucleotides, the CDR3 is TGTGCCAGCGTAGCAAATACCGGTGGCACTGAAGCTTTCTTT. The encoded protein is CASVANTGGTEAFF.

The CDR3 sequence: CASSPGAAGGRKTQYF. CDR3 sequence (DNA): TGTGCCAGCAGCCCAGGGGCAGCGGGAGGGAGAAAGACCCAGTACTTC. The chain couples TRBV28 to TRBJ2-5, with 10 positions matching TRBD2. There are 16 residues in the CDR3. With V trimmed by 6 bases and J by 6 bases, 13 bases remained unmatched. CDR1 and CDR2 (germline): MDHEN, SYDVKM.

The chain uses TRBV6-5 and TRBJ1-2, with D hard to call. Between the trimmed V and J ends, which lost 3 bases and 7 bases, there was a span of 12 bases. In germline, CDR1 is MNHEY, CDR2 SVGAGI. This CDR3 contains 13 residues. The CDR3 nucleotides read TGTGCCAGCAGTTATTCCCGAGGAGTTGGCTACACCTTC. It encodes CASSYSRGVGYTF.

The CDR3 nucleotides read TGTGCCAGCTCTAACAGGGGAGAGACCCAGTACTTC. It codes for CASSNRGETQYF. V usage is TRBV6-5 and J usage is TRBJ2-5; 7 nucleotides agree with TRBD1. This CDR3 has 12 residues. Germline-derived CDR1 and CDR2 are MNHEY and SVGAGI. V lost 8 bases, J lost 4 bases, and 4 bases stayed unmatched.

The CDR3 coding sequence is TGTGCCAGCAGTCAAGCGGGCAGGGTCGACACTGAAGCTTTCTTT. Its translation is CASSQAGRVDTEAFF. The chain has TRBV28 and TRBJ1-1; D possibly corresponds to TRBD1 (5 bases). The CDR3 extends over 15 amino acids. V dropped 5 bases and J dropped 3 bases, with 16 bases sitting between them. CDR1 is MDHEN, CDR2 SYDVKM, per germline.